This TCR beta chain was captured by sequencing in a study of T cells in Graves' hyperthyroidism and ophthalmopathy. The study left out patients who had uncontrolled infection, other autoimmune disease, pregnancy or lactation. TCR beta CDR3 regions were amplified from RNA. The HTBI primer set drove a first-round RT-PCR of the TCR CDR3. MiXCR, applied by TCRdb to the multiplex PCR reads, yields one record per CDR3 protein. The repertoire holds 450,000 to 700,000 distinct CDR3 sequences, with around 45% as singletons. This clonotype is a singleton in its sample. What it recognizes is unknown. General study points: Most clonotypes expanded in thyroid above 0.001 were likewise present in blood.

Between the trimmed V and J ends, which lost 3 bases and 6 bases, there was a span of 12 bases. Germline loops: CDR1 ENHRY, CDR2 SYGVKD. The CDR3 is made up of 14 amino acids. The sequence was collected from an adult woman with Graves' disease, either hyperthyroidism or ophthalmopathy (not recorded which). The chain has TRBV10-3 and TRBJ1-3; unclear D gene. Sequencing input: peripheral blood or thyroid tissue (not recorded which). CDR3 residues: CAISERERSNTIYF. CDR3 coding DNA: TGTGCCATCAGTGAAAGGGAGAGGTCAAACACCATATATTTT.